This T cell receptor beta chain was sequenced for a study of T cell responses to AZD1222 COVID-19 vaccine. As for the study in general: Recipients boosted at about 4 weeks or about 12 weeks are pooled. Findings of the study overall: Clonal diversity may have been underestimated, and the donors were mostly white British, with more females than males.

After removal of 0 bases from V and 10 bases from J, the junction contained 8 bases not matched to a gene. The CDR3 totals 14 residues. The germline V gene encodes CDR1 SEHNR and CDR2 FQNEAQ (reference sequence). Measured with immunoSEQ multiplex PCR; TCRdb has only the in-frame clones, and not every one. The sample holds about 120,000 clones; 70% to 90% are singletons and the top ten take just over 9.5%. On this clone itself: Antigen unknown.

The rearrangement joins TRBV7-9 to TRBJ1-1; 7 positions match TRBD1. The sequences come from peripheral blood, collected on day 0 of AZD1222 vaccination. The receptor was derived from an adult in good health. CDR3 in DNA: TGTGCCAGCAGCTTAGCGGGACAGCCTAATGGAGCTTTCTTT. It is translated as CASSLAGQPNGAFF.